The text below deals with one TCR beta chain. The antigen remains unidentified. This CDR3 is built from 16 residues. V shed 3 bases and J 2 bases; nucleotides not matched to a gene: 8. Germline V gene lookup returns CDR1 SNHLY and CDR2 FYNNEI. This sample was taken from a study of graft-versus-host responses after intestinal transplantation. Background on the study: Recipients uniformly received anti-thymocyte globulin induction, followed by tacrolimus and steroids for two to four years. Study conclusions and caveats: Allograft graft-versus-host to host-versus-graft clonal ratios ran high in patients with graft-donor T cell macrochimerism.

Measured with immunoSEQ multiplex PCR; TCRdb has only the in-frame clones, and not every one. The sample holds 100,000 or so clones, 92% seen once. This specimen was unstimulated CD4+ T cells sorted from spleen or lymph node cells, taken before intestinal transplant. The receptor was derived from a human donor who received an intestinal transplant. The genes are TRBV2 and TRBJ2-3, with 7 bases lining up with TRBD2. CDR3 nucleotides: TGTGCCAGCAGTGAGGAGGCGGGGGAATTCACAGATACGCAGTATTTT. This encodes CASSEEAGEFTDTQYF.